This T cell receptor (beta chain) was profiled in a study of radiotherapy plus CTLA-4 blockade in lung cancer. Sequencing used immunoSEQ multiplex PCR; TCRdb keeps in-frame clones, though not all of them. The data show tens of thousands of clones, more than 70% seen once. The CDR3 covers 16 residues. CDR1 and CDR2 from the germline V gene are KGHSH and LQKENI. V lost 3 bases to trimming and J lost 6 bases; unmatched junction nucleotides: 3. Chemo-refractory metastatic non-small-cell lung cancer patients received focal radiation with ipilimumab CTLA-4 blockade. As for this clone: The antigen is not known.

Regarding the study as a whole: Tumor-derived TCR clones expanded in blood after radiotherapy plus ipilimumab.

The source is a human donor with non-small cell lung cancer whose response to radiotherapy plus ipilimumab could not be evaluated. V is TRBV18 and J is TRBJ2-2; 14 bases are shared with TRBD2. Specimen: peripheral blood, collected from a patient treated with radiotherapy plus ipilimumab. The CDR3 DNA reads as TGTGCCAGCTCACCGGGACTAGCGGGAGCAGCCGGGGAGCTGTTTTTT. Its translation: CASSPGLAGAAGELFF.